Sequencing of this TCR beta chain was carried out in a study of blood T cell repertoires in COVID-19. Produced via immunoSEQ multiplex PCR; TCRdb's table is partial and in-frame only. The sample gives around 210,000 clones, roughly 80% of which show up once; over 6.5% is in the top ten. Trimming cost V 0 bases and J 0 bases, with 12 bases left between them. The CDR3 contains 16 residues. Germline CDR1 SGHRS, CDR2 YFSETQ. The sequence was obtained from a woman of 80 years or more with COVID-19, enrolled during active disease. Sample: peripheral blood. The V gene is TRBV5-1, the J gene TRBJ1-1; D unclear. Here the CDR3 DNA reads TGCGCCAGCAGCTTGGCCGGAGGTGCGGTGAACACTGAAGCTTTCTTT. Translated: CASSLAGGAVNTEAFF.